This T cell receptor (beta chain) was observed in a study of CD8 T cells in Susac syndrome. Study-wide results and limits: CD4+ T cell repertoires in Susac syndrome exhibited no evidence of clonal expansion.

The junction had 7 bases not matched to a gene; V was cut back by 0 bases and J by 1 base. The CDR3 loop spans 18 amino acids. Germline assignment: CDR1 LGHNA and CDR2 YNFKEQ. Turning to this clonotype: What it binds is not known.

Sequencing targeted TCR beta in T cells from blood (CD8+ and CD4+). Negative isolation was used for CD8+ and CD4+ T cells, and FACS enrichment was applied to TEMRA cells. The RNA, about 0.45 to 1 ug, was put through reverse transcription using random hexamers. An immunoSEQ multiplex PCR generated amplified TCR beta CDR3 products spanning 54 Vbeta and 13 Jbeta. TCRdb reanalysed the immunoSEQ multiplex PCR reads using MiXCR and keeps one entry per CDR3 protein. This sample has under 95,000 distinct CDR3 sequences, with about 93% found just once. This TCR came from a human donor with Susac syndrome. The source material was CD4+ T cells from PBMCs. V gene TRBV4-2 combines with J gene TRBJ2-3, with 10 bases lining up with TRBD2. The CDR3 DNA reads TGTGCCAGCAGCCAAGATCCTAGCGGGGGCCGCGGCACAGATACGCAGTATTTT. Its translation is CASSQDPSGGRGTDTQYF.